The 31 T cell receptor beta chains listed next were all sequenced from one sample in a study of neurological immune-mediated disorders. Each CDR3 protein is one row after TCRdb ran MiXCR on the 5' RACE reads. The sample shows about 79,000 distinct CDR3 sequences, 14% of them seen only once. Sample: PBMCs. These receptors were taken from a woman in her fifties or sixties in good health.

The rearrangement links TRBV6-1 to TRBJ2-2, with TRBD2 matching 7 bases. The CDR3 runs 16 residues. J lost 0 bases, V lost 5 bases, and 6 bases had no gene match. CDR1 and CDR2 (germline): MNHNS, SASEGT. The CDR3 DNA sequence: TGTGCCAGCAGTCTTGCACTAGCGTCGAACACCGGGGAGCTGTTTTTT. It is translated as CASSLALASNTGELFF.

There are many counts of this clonotype. V and J are TRBV12-3 or TRBV12-4 and TRBJ2-2; 8 bases align to TRBD2. There are 14 residues in the CDR3. With 7 bases clipped from V and 1 base from J, the junction kept 2 bases outside the gene matches. The CDR3 is CASKAGENTGELFF. The CDR3 DNA sequence: TGTGCCAGCAAAGCGGGAGAGAACACCGGGGAGCTGTTTTTT.

This clonotype was counted ten times or more. This chain uses TRBV5-1 with TRBJ1-1; no reliable D call. Germline-derived CDR1 and CDR2 are SGHRS and YFSETQ. The CDR3 runs 12 residues. V was cut by 4 bases and J by 8 bases, with 12 bases left in between. The CDR3 DNA follows: TGCGCCAGCAGCCAAACCGGGGTGGAAGCTTTCTTT. Its translation is CASSQTGVEAFF.

This clonotype showed up many times. The chain is built from TRBV9 and TRBJ2-3, with 9 bases matching TRBD2. This CDR3 contains 15 residues. Germline trimming cut 4 bases from V and 0 bases from J; bases unmatched to any gene: 3. CDR1 and CDR2 (germline): SGDLS, YYNGEE. The CDR3 DNA follows: TGTGCCAGCAGCCACCTAGCGGGAAGCACAGATACGCAGTATTTT. Its translation: CASSHLAGSTDTQYF.

Many counts were recorded for this clonotype. The chain joins TRBV29-1 to TRBJ2-7; D gene unclear. V gave up 3 bases and J gave up 7 bases, with 13 bases separating them. Germline V gene lookup returns CDR1 SQVTM and CDR2 ANQGSEA. The CDR3 spans 12 residues. CDR3 bases: TGCAGCGTTGAGGCTGTGGATGGGGAGCAGTACTTC. Its protein is CSVEAVDGEQYF.

This clonotype came up many times. Here the CDR3 DNA reads TGTGCCAGCAGCTTAATAGCGGGGGGCGCCACAGATACGCAGTATTTT. This codes for CASSLIAGGATDTQYF. The rearrangement joins TRBV5-5 to TRBJ2-3, with TRBD2 identical over 10 bases. Looked up from germline, CDR1 is SGHKS and CDR2 is YYEKEE (reference sequence). The CDR3 extends over 16 amino acids. V dropped 2 bases and J dropped 2; count of bases not matched to a gene: 5.

This clonotype was counted ten times or more. The chain is built from TRBV7-2 and TRBJ2-1, with TRBD2 as a possible D gene (6 bases). The CDR3 sequence is 16 residues long. V was trimmed by 4 bases and J by 4 bases, leaving 17 bases between them. CDR1 and CDR2 (germline): SGHTA, FQGNSA. This chain's CDR3 is CASSSPRLAPYNEQFF. The CDR3 nucleotides are TGTGCCAGCAGCTCCCCCCGGCTAGCGCCTTACAATGAGCAGTTCTTC.

In this sample, this clonotype turned up many times. This sequence joins TRBV5-8 and TRBJ2-7; TRBD1 aligns across 12 bases. The CDR3 is 20 residues long. Germline trimming cut 4 bases from V and 5 bases from J; bases unmatched to any gene: 22. Germline-derived CDR1 and CDR2 are SGHTS and YDEGEE. The CDR3 spells CASSPISPFPPGQGAHEQYF. The CDR3 bases are TGTGCCAGCAGCCCCATATCCCCGTTTCCCCCGGGACAGGGGGCCCACGAGCAGTACTTC. Together with reference TRBV5-8 and TRBJ2-7, the CDR3 gives the full variable domain: EAGVTQSPTHLIKTRGQQATLRCSPISGHTSVYWYQQALGLGLQFLLWYDEGEERNRGNFPPRFSGRQFPNYSSELNVNALELEDSALYLCASSPISPFPPGQGAHEQYFGPGTRLTVT.

This clonotype occurred many times. J is TRBJ1-1 and V is TRBV5-1, with D tentatively TRBD1 (5 bases). The CDR3 covers 14 residues. Germline CDR1 SGHRS, CDR2 YFSETQ. The ends were cut back, 1 base at V and 5 bases at J, with 12 bases in the middle. DNA for the CDR3: TGCGCCAGCAGCTTGACCGGGGGGAGTACTGAAGCTTTCTTT. Translating it yields CASSLTGGSTEAFF.

At least ten counts were recorded for this clonotype. The chain combines TRBV5-1 with TRBJ1-2; 7 bases fit TRBD1. With 0 bases clipped from V and 2 bases from J, the junction kept 4 bases outside the gene matches. The V gene's germline CDR1 is SGHRS and CDR2 YFSETQ. CDR3 length equals 15 residues. The CDR3 reads CASSLGGQLNYGYTF. CDR3 in DNA: TGCGCCAGCAGCTTGGGGGGACAGTTGAACTATGGCTACACCTTC.

This clonotype was found many times. The CDR3 DNA is TGTGCCAGCAGTTTTTACGCTCAGCCCCAGCATTTT. As protein: CASSFYAQPQHF. This chain links TRBV12-3 or TRBV12-4 with TRBJ1-5, with D unresolved. Trimming took 3 bases from V and 6 from J, leaving 6 bases between them. The CDR3 has 12 residues.

This clonotype has ten or more counts. The V call is TRBV5-1, the J call TRBJ2-1; D remains ambiguous. The CDR3 has 13 amino acids. The V end was cut by 5 bases, the J end by 5 bases, with 11 bases between. Looked up from germline, CDR1 is SGHRS and CDR2 is YFSETQ. The CDR3 region is CASRAVSHNEQFF. The CDR3 nucleotides are TGCGCCAGCAGAGCCGTGAGTCACAATGAGCAGTTCTTC.

This clonotype was detected many times. This chain joins TRBV6-5 and TRBJ1-5, with a possible D match to TRBD1 (5 bases). Germline V gene data show CDR1 as MNHEY and CDR2 as SVGAGI. Trimming pared 5 bases from V and 6 bases from J, leaving 17 bases between. CDR3 length: 15 residues. The CDR3 nucleotides are TGTGCCAGCAGTCGACGCCAGGGAATGGGTCAGCCCCAGCATTTT. This codes for CASSRRQGMGQPQHF.

This clonotype was seen ten or more times. The chain has TRBV11-2 and TRBJ1-5; D is undetermined. The germline CDR1 and CDR2 sequences are SGHAT and FQNNGV. The CDR3 extends over 14 amino acids. V dropped 0 bases and J dropped 12 bases, with 15 bases sitting between them. CDR3 protein: CASSLDPNFGFQHF. The CDR3 DNA is TGTGCCAGCAGCTTAGATCCTAACTTCGGTTTCCAGCATTTT. The full variable domain, in which reference TRBV11-2 and TRBJ1-5 provide the parts outside the CDR3, is EAGVAQSPRYKIIEKRQSVAFWCNPISGHATLYWYQQILGQGPKLLIQFQNNGVVDDSQLPKDRFSAERLKGVDSTLKIQPAKLEDSAVYLCASSLDPNFGFQHFGDGTRLSIL.

This clonotype was seen repeatedly, ten times or more. This chain connects TRBV20-1 to TRBJ2-2, with D perhaps matching TRBD1 (6 bases). Germline loops: CDR1 DFQATT, CDR2 SNEGSKA (reference sequence). This CDR3 has 14 amino acids. Trimming cost V 4 bases and J 5 bases, with 14 bases left between them. The CDR3 reads CSANREIGTGELFF. CDR3 in DNA: TGCAGTGCTAACAGGGAGATAGGTACCGGGGAGCTGTTTTTT.

This clonotype showed up many times. J is TRBJ2-7 and V is TRBV5-1; 8 nucleotides align to TRBD1. The J segment lost 5 bases and the V segment lost 6 bases, leaving 19 bases of the junction unmatched. CDR1 SGHRS and CDR2 YFSETQ come from the germline V gene. The CDR3 is 17 amino acids. Written as DNA, the CDR3 is TGCGCCAGCAACCCAACTGTTCAGGGGGCTTTTGACAACGAGCAGTACTTC. It is translated as CASNPTVQGAFDNEQYF.

This clonotype was seen many times. The chain combines TRBV7-9 with TRBJ2-5; TRBD2 aligns across 10 bases. J lost 5 bases, V lost 1 base, and 4 bases had no gene match. The CDR3 totals 15 residues. Germline CDR1 SEHNR, CDR2 FQNEAQ (reference sequence). The CDR3 here is CASSLGLAGEETQYF. CDR3 sequence (DNA): TGTGCCAGCAGCTTAGGTCTAGCGGGAGAGGAGACCCAGTACTTC.

This clonotype was detected many times. This sequence joins TRBV7-8 and TRBJ1-1; D gene ambiguous. Trimming took 1 base from V and 2 from J, leaving 8 bases between them. The CDR3 totals 14 residues. The germline V gene encodes CDR1 SGHVS and CDR2 FQNEAQ. The CDR3 is CASSLVGRNTEAFF. CDR3 nucleotides: TGTGCCAGCAGCTTAGTAGGCAGAAACACTGAAGCTTTCTTT.

This clonotype was counted at least ten times. The chain joins TRBV5-1 to TRBJ2-3; no definite D call. This CDR3 is 14 amino acids long. The ends were cut back, 0 bases at V and 5 bases at J, with 10 bases in the middle. From germline, CDR1 is SGHRS and CDR2 YFSETQ. The CDR3 loop reads CASSLGRKGDTQYF. For the CDR3, the DNA is TGCGCCAGCAGCTTGGGACGGAAGGGAGATACGCAGTATTTT.

This clonotype was seen repeatedly, ten times or more. The chain joins TRBV5-1 to TRBJ1-6, with no clear D. In germline, CDR1 is SGHRS, CDR2 YFSETQ. With 0 bases removed from V and 9 bases from J, the gap between germline ends came to 16 bases. CDR3 length: 16 residues. In DNA form, the CDR3 reads TGCGCCAGCAGCTTGGCCGGATCTACGGTCGGTTCACCCCTCCACTTT. Its protein is CASSLAGSTVGSPLHF.

This clonotype showed up just a few times. The J gene is TRBJ1-6, the V gene TRBV12-3 or TRBV12-4, with 8 bases matching TRBD1. Trimming at V came to 6 bases and at J to 14 bases, leaving 6 bases not matched to a gene. This CDR3 has 12 residues. CDR3 coding DNA: TGTGCCAGCAGCCTCGACAGGGGATCCCTCCACTTT. Its translation is CASSLDRGSLHF.

This clonotype was counted at least ten times. The chain couples TRBV5-1 to TRBJ2-7; tentatively, D is TRBD1 (5 bases). Per the germline V gene, CDR1 is SGHRS and CDR2 is YFSETQ. The CDR3 contains 17 residues. The V and J ends lost 7 bases and 7 bases respectively, with 30 bases between them. The CDR3 is CASPLVGRIRHIEEQYF. CDR3 nucleotides: TGCGCCAGCCCCCTGGTGGGGCGGATACGGCATATAGAAGAGCAGTACTTC. The full variable domain, completed using reference TRBV5-1 and TRBJ2-7, is KAGVTQTPRYLIKTRGQQVTLSCSPISGHRSVSWYQQTPGQGLQFLFEYFSETQRNKGNFPGRFSGRQFSNSRSEMNVSTLELGDSALYLCASPLVGRIRHIEEQYFGPGTRLTVT.

This clonotype has a count of ten or more. The V gene is TRBV20-1, the J gene TRBJ1-2, with D perhaps matching TRBD1 (6 bases). The germline gives CDR1 DFQATT, CDR2 SNEGSKA (reference sequence). Trimming cost V 1 base and J 6 bases, with 21 bases left between them. The CDR3 length is 16 residues. CDR3 in amino acids: CSARVNVVDSRNGYTF. In nucleotides, the CDR3 is TGCAGTGCTAGAGTGAATGTAGTGGACAGCCGAAATGGCTACACCTTC.

In this sample, this clonotype turned up many times. The CDR3 loop is CASSLSTGELFF. In DNA form, the CDR3 reads TGTGCCAGCAGTTTAAGCACCGGGGAGCTGTTTTTT. V and J are TRBV28 and TRBJ2-2; no reliable D call. Germline values: CDR1 MDHEN, CDR2 SYDVKM. Trimming took 2 bases from V and 4 from J, leaving 2 bases between them. The CDR3 has 12 amino acids.

This clonotype showed up many times. This chain connects TRBV5-6 to TRBJ1-6, with D maybe TRBD1 (5 bases). Trimming removed 6 bases from V and 7 bases from J, with 14 bases in between. The germline V gene has CDR1 SGHDT and CDR2 YYEEEE. This CDR3 has 14 amino acids. The CDR3 sequence is CASNIRARNSPLHF. The CDR3 nucleotides read TGTGCCAGCAACATCAGGGCTCGGAATTCACCCCTCCACTTT. Full variable domain (rest looked up from reference TRBV5-6 and TRBJ1-6): DAGVTQSPTHLIKTRGQQVTLRCSPKSGHDTVSWYQQALGQGPQFIFQYYEEEERQRGNFPDRFSGHQFPNYSSELNVNALLLGDSALYLCASNIRARNSPLHFGNGTRLTVT.

This clonotype was seen at least ten times. The chain has TRBV5-5 and TRBJ1-4; the D is unclear. The CDR3 is made up of 13 amino acids. Trimming cost V 0 bases and J 6 bases, with 6 bases left between them. Germline V gene sequence: CDR1 SGHKS, CDR2 YYEKEE (reference sequence). The DNA for the CDR3 is TGTGCCAGCAGCTTGGGAAGCCATGAAAAACTGTTTTTT. Amino acid sequence: CASSLGSHEKLFF.

This clonotype was picked up many times. This chain uses TRBV5-1 with TRBJ2-5; weak D call: TRBD2 (6 bases). Trimming shortened V by 1 base and J by 4 bases, and 23 bases separated the two germline ends. The CDR3 covers 18 residues. Germline assignment: CDR1 SGHRS and CDR2 YFSETQ. Here the CDR3 reads CASSLMGLANTRGETQYF. CDR3 DNA sequence: TGCGCCAGCAGCTTGATGGGCCTAGCGAATACCCGGGGAGAGACCCAGTACTTC.

There are many counts of this clonotype. The V call is TRBV20-1, the J call TRBJ1-3; D is undetermined. The CDR3 loop spans 13 amino acids. CDR1 and CDR2 (germline): DFQATT, SNEGSKA (reference sequence). V was trimmed by 1 base and J by 0 bases, leaving 4 bases between them. CDR3 amino acids: CSARALSGNTIYF. Written as DNA, the CDR3 is TGCAGTGCTAGAGCCCTCTCTGGAAACACCATATATTTT.

In this sample, this clonotype turned up many times. The chain recombines TRBV5-1 with TRBJ2-1; 12 bases agree with TRBD2. Trimming cost V 3 bases and J 6 bases; bases outside gene matches: 10. This CDR3 has 17 amino acids. Germline CDR1 reads SGHRS; CDR2 reads YFSETQ. The CDR3 DNA is TGCGCCAGCAGCTCTAGCGGGAGGGCCGCTGTTTCCAATGAGCAGTTCTTC. This sequence encodes CASSSSGRAAVSNEQFF.

This chain uses TRBV7-8 with TRBJ1-4; D is uncertain. The CDR3 covers 17 residues. In germline, CDR1 is SGHVS, CDR2 FQNEAQ. CDR3 nucleotide sequence: TGTGCGACCAGCCTGCAACCTTCATTAGCAACTAATGAAAAACTGTTTTTT. Translation gives CATSLQPSLATNEKLFF.

This clonotype showed up many times. V and J are TRBV3-1 and TRBJ1-2; D call uncertain. V was pared by 6 bases and J by 6 bases, with 8 bases between. CDR1 is LGHDT, CDR2 YNNKEL, per germline (reference sequence). This CDR3 region has 11 residues. The CDR3 loop reads CASSQRDGYTF. CDR3 nucleotides: TGTGCCAGCAGTCAAAGGGATGGCTACACCTTC.